Listed below are T cell receptor beta chains from one sample, sequenced in a study of CD8 T cells in ankylosing spondylitis. Via MiXCR, TCRdb re-called the 5' RACE reads, giving one row per CDR3 protein. Seen here are around 340,000 distinct CDR3 sequences, 14% to 15% observed once, and the top ten hold about 1.1%. Sequenced material: blood, either unsorted or a sorted T cell fraction (not recorded which). Every receptor here comes from a male donor with ankylosing spondylitis or in good health (not recorded which). Each CDR3 is given with its conserved first and last residue. The order of the fields is V gene, clone size, CDR3 protein. Expanded clones are given a class, and other clones once, few, many or no size at all.

TRBV18	NA	CASSRGRETEAFF
TRBV20-1	many	CSASFPPRGAFF
TRBV15	few	CATSRGGLAFNEQFF
TRBV5-1	NA	CASSLDGGGLSYNEQFF
TRBV12-3/TRBV12-4	NA	CASSPPVRRVEQYF
TRBV12-3/TRBV12-4	few	CASSPGGGGTGELFF
TRBV29-1	NA	CSVESLGGTEAFF
TRBV4-1	NA	CASSQGPRTHGDGYTF
TRBV18	NA	CASSPGSTGELFF
TRBV15	NA	CATSRGRAEAAGGETQYF
TRBV20-1	NA	CSASPSRTIETQYF
TRBV24-1	many	CATSVTTDPGIGNEQFF
TRBV5-6	NA	CASSPLTGNSYNEQFF
TRBV28	NA	CASSLRGAFNSYEQYF
TRBV6-5	NA	CASSYLRGSGANVLTF
TRBV29-1	few	CSVETGGSNYGYTF
TRBV6-2/TRBV6-3	NA	CASRPSWLLQETQYF
TRBV24-1	NA	CATRQGNTGELFF
TRBV12-3/TRBV12-4	few	CASCWEAGTEAFF
TRBV2	NA	CASRTSGGVETQYF
TRBV9	once	CASSVVDAFNSPLHF
TRBV20-1	few	CSAGGRGTANTEAFF
TRBV7-8	NA	CASSLTYGDNNEQFF
TRBV5-6	NA	CASSPPPERGSISSYNEQFF
TRBV29-1	NA	CSVEADRAAGYTF
TRBV29-1	many	CSVEERGGGSQAFF
TRBV3-1	many	CASSPGGHTGELFF